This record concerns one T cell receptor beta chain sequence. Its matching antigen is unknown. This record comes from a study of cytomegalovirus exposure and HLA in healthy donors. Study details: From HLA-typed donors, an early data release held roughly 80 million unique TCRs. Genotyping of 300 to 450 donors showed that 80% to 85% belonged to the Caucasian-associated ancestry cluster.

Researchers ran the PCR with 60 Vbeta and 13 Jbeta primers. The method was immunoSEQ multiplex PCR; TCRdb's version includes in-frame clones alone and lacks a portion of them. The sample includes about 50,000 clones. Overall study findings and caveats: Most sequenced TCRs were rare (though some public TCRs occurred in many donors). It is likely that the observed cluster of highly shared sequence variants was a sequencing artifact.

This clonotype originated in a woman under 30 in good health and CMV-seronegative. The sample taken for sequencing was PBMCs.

The CDR3 protein is CASSQDYVLAGDSPDTQYF. For the CDR3, the DNA is TGTGCCAGCAGCCAAGATTACGTCCTAGCGGGAGATTCCCCAGATACGCAGTATTTT. The chain has TRBV4-2 and TRBJ2-3, with TRBD2 matching over 10 bases. This CDR3 is built from 19 residues. Germline-derived CDR1 and CDR2 are LGHNA and YNFKEQ. The V segment lost 0 bases and the J segment 4 bases; nucleotides outside the gene matches: 13.